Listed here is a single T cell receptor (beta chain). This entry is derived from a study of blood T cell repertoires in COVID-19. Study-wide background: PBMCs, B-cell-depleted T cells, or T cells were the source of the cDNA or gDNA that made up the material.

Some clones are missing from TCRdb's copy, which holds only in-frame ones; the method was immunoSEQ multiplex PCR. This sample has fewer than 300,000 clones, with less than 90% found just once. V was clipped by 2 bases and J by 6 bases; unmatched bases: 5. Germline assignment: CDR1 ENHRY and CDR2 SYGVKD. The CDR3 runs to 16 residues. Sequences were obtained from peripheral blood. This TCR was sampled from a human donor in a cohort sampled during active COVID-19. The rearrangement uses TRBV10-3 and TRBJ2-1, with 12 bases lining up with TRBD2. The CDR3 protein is CAISEQRTSGINEQFF. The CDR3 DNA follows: TGTGCCATCAGTGAGCAACGGACTAGCGGGATCAATGAGCAGTTCTTC.